The source of this T cell receptor beta chain is a study of CD8 T cells in ankylosing spondylitis. Findings and limits, study-wide: Seemingly characteristic of ankylosing spondylitis blood was a TCR beta motif consisting of eight highly homologous variants. Reactive arthritis synovial fluid and blood previously showed some of these motif variants.

A word on this clonotype: Its target is not known.

Per germline, CDR1 SGHTA and CDR2 FQGNSA. J lost 2 bases, V lost 5 bases, and 8 bases had no gene match. The CDR3 runs 16 residues. TCRdb analysed the 5' RACE reads with MiXCR anew, one entry per CDR3 protein. Here the sample spans 450,000 or so distinct CDR3 sequences, approximately 26% being singletons. The sequenced sample consisted of blood, either unsorted or a sorted T cell fraction (not recorded which). This TCR derives from a male donor with ankylosing spondylitis. The chain couples TRBV7-2 to TRBJ2-1; 8 bases fit TRBD2. Here the CDR3 reads CASSLMRREAYNEQFF. CDR3 DNA: TGTGCCAGCAGCCTCATGAGGCGGGAGGCCTACAATGAGCAGTTCTTC.